This T cell receptor beta chain appears in the sequencing data of a study of T cells after yellow fever vaccination (dated by TCRdb to between 2019 and 2020). The study in broad terms: The SMART-Seq v4 Ultra Low Input RNA kit was used to prepare libraries from fractions with low cell numbers. The cohort comprised two healthy male donors, one aged 18 to 29 and one aged 30 to 39 years. Blood samples were taken at several timepoints before and after primary and secondary immunization, and bulk PBMC replicates and cell subsets were isolated. To follow T-cell clones before and after both primary and booster YFV17D yellow fever vaccination, bulk TCR alpha and beta repertoires underwent longitudinal sequencing.

TCR cDNA was synthesized by 5'RACE template switching, which introduced a universal primer site and unique molecular identifiers. cDNA synthesis was primed from both the TCR alpha and TCR beta constant segments. Libraries were amplified in two PCR steps, with sample barcodes and sequencing adapters added in the second step. Sequencing of libraries was performed on Illumina HiSeq 2500 (2x100 bp) or NovaSeq (2x150 bp). On the authors' methods: Reads were demultiplexed and collapsed into UMI consensus sequences with MIGEC, and V(D)J alignment was performed with MiXCR. Vaccine-responding clonotypes were identified with edgeR using replicate PBMC samples, with FDR below 0.01 and a log2 fold change above 5 up to day 15 being required. CD4 or CD8 identity was assigned to each bulk clonotype according to whether the clonotype was present at higher abundance in the sequenced CD4 repertoire or the sequenced CD8 repertoire. Through fastp at Q25 and MiXCR, TCRdb rebuilt clones from the public reads, retaining in-frame beta chains. Rows merge per CDR3 protein into single entries with the most common DNA and genes. The V and J calls come from TCRdb's annotation, not from the publication. This sample has 500,000 to 650,000 distinct CDR3 sequences in its table, and roughly 17% of those were observed once. The top ten clones comprise 17% of the sample.

What the treatment or condition label conveys for this sample: live attenuated yellow fever vaccine strain. At each blood-draw timepoint, two biological replicates of bulk PBMCs were collected. A standard Ficoll-Paque protocol was used to isolate PBMCs from peripheral blood. RNA was extracted with TriZol from bulk PBMCs, CD4 and CD8 fractions, and dextramer-positive and dextramer-negative fractions. The research as a whole found: The secondary T-cell response was found to be weaker but faster than the primary response, with a peak reached on day 5 rather than on day 15. Because abundant contaminating clonotypes from the bulk population could be contained in FACS-sorted repertoires, computational filtering was required. A small fraction of clonotypes appeared in both the CD4 and CD8 compartments, likely as a result of convergent recombination. Only a couple of donors were included in the study, so the extent to which the findings can be generalized is limited. After the booster, most clones that had expanded after primary vaccination were detected again (around 96% of CD4 and around 88% of CD8), suggesting broad maintenance of memory.

With respect to this clonotype: Its cognate antigen has yet to be identified. The sample holds no much larger clone one base away, and base qualities are not on file.

The junction carries 14 bases between V and J, which are trimmed by 0 bases and 6 bases respectively. The germline V gene specifies LGHNT as CDR1 and FRNRAP as CDR2. From the cysteine through the phenylalanine, the CDR3 covers 15 amino acids. Only the CDR3 portion is preserved as DNA: 45 bases, with reading frame beginning at the first base. This TCR was sampled from a man between 18 and 35 years old who received the YFV17D yellow fever vaccine. The specimen was PBMCs, collected less than 6 days after the first yellow fever vaccination. The receptor chain draws on TRBV12-5 and TRBJ1-1, with the D segment identity uncertain. The DNA reads TGTGCTAGTGGTTTGGTTAAGGGAGGAGTCGCTGAAGCTTTCTTT. This yields the protein CASGLVKGGVAEAFF.